This T cell receptor beta chain was documented in a study of PD-L1 blockade in urothelial cancer. On the study more broadly: Median T cell yield per blood sample was some 140,000 cells.

Synthetic templates analogous to TCR were spiked into all PCRs individually. The assay was immunoSEQ multiplex PCR, and TCRdb's table has in-frame clones only and misses some. The table has around 100,000 clones, roughly nine tenths seen once. General study points: At 3 weeks on treatment, tumor-associated clones expanded more with durable benefit.

This clone was seen a handful of times. Its antigen is not identified. The sequenced sample was PBMCs, obtained around atezolizumab (anti-PD-L1) treatment. The receptor was isolated from a woman at least 80 years old with urothelial cancer.

In DNA, the CDR3 is TGCAGCGTTGTCCCTTCAGGGCAGGGAACTGAAGCTTTCTTT. The encoded protein is CSVVPSGQGTEAFF. The chain couples TRBV29-1 to TRBJ1-1; D perhaps matches TRBD1 (5 bases). The germline CDR1 and CDR2 sequences are SQVTM and ANQGSEA. The length of the CDR3 is 14 residues. V lost 4 bases and J lost 5, with 17 bases in between.